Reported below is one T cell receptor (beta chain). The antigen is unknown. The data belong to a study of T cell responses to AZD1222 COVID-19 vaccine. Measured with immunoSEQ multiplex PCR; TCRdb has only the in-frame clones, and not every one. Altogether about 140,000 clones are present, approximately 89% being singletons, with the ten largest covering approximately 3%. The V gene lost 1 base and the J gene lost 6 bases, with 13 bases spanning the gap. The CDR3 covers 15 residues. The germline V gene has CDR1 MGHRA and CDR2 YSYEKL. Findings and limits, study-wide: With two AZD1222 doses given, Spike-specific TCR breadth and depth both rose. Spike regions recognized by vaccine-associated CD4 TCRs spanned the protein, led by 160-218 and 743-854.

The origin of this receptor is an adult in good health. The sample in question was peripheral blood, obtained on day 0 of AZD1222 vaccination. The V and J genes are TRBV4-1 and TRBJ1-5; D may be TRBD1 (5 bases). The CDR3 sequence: CASSQVQAGGQPQHF. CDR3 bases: TGCGCCAGCAGCCAAGTTCAGGCGGGGGGTCAGCCCCAGCATTTT.